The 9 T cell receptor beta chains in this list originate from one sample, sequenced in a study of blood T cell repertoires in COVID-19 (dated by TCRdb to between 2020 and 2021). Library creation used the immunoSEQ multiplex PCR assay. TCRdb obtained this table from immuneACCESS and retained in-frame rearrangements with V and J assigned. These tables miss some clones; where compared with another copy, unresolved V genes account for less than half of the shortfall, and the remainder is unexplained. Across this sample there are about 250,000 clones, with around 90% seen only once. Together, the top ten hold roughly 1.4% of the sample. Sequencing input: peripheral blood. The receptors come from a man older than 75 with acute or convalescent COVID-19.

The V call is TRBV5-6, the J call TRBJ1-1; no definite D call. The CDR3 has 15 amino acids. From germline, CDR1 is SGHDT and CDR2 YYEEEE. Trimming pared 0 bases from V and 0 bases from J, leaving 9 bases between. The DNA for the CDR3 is TGTGCCAGCAGCTTGGGGGCAGACCTGAACACTGAAGCTTTCTTT. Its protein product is CASSLGADLNTEAFF.

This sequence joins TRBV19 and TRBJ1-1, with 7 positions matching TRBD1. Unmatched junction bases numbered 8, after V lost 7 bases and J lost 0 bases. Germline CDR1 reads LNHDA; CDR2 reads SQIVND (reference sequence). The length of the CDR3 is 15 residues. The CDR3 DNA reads TGTGCCAGTATCGAGACCGGGACAGTGAACACTGAAGCTTTCTTT. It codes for CASIETGTVNTEAFF.

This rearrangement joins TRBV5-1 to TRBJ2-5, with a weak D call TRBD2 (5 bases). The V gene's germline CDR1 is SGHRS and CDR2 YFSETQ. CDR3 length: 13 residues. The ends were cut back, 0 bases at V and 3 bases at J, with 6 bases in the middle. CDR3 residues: CASSLAGKETQYF. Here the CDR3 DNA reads TGCGCCAGCAGCTTGGCGGGAAAAGAGACCCAGTACTTC.

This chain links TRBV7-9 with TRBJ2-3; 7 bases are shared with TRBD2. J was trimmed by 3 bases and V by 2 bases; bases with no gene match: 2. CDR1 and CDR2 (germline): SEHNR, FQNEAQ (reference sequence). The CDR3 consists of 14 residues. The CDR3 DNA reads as TGTGCCAGCAGCTTATGGCGGGAGACAGATACGCAGTATTTT. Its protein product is CASSLWRETDTQYF.

The CDR3 sequence: CASSTRRASTRPFQETQYF. The CDR3 nucleotides read TGTGCCAGTAGTACCCGCCGGGCTAGCACCCGTCCCTTCCAAGAGACCCAGTACTTC. V gene TRBV19 combines with J gene TRBJ2-5; a weak D match, TRBD2 (5 bases). CDR1 LNHDA and CDR2 SQIVND come from the germline V gene (reference sequence). V was cut by 4 bases and J by 1 base, with 25 bases left in between. The CDR3 has 19 residues.

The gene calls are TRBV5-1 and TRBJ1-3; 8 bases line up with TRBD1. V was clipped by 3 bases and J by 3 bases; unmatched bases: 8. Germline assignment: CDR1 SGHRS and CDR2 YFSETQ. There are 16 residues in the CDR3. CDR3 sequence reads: CASSSRQGLGGNTIYF. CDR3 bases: TGCGCCAGCAGCTCTCGACAGGGGCTCGGTGGAAACACCATATATTTT.

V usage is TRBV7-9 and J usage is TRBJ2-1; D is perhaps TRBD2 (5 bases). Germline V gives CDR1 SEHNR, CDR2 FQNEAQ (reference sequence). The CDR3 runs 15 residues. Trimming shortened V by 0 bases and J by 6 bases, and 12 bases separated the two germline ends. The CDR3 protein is CASSLALGVSNEQFF. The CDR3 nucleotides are TGTGCCAGCAGCTTAGCTCTGGGAGTGAGCAATGAGCAGTTCTTC.

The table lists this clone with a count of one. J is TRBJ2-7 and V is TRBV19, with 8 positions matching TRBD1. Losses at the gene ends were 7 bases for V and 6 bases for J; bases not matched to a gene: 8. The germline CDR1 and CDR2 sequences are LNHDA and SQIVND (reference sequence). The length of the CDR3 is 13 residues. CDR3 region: CASKNLGTGEQYF. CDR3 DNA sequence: TGTGCCAGTAAAAACCTGGGGACAGGCGAGCAGTACTTC.

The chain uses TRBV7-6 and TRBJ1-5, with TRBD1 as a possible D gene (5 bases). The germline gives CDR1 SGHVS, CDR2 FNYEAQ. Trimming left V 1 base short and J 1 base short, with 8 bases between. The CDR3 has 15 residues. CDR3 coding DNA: TGTGCCAGCAGCTTAGGGCAGGGAAGCAATCAGCCCCAGCATTTT. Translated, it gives CASSLGQGSNQPQHF.